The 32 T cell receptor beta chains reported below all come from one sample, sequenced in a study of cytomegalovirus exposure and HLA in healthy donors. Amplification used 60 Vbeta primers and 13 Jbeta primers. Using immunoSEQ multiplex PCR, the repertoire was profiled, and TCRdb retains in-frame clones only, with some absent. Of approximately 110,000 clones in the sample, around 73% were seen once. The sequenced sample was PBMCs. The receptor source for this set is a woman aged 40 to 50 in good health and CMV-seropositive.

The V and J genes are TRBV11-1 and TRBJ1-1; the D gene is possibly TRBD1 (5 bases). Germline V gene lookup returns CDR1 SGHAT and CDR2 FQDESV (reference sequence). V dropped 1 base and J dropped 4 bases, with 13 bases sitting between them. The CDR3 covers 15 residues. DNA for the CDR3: TGTGCCAGCAGCTTAGAGCCGGACACGATCACTGAAGCTTTCTTT. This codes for CASSLEPDTITEAFF. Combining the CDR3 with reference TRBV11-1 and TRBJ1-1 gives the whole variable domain EAEVAQSPRYKITEKSQAVAFWCDPISGHATLYWYRQILGQGPELLVQFQDESVVDDSQLPKDRFSAERLKGVDSTLKIQPAELGDSAMYLCASSLEPDTITEAFFGQGTRLTVV.

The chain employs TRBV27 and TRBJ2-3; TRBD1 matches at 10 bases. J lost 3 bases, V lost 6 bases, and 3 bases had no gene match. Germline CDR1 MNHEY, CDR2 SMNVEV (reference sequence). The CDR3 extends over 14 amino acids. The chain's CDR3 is CASSRTGGTDTQYF. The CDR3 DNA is TGTGCCAGCAGCAGGACAGGGGGAACAGATACGCAGTATTTT.

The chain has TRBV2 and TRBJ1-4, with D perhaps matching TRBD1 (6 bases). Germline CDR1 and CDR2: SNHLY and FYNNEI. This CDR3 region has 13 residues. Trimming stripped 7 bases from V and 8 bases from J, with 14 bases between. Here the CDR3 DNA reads TGTGCCAGCACCGATAGGGGGATCGAAAAACTGTTTTTT. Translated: CASTDRGIEKLFF.

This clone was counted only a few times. The CDR3, as DNA: TGTGCCAGTAGTATTGGATCCGGCGGGGACACTGAAGCTTTCTTT. Protein: CASSIGSGGDTEAFF. The chain combines TRBV19 with TRBJ1-1; D remains ambiguous. The CDR3 contains 15 residues. The germline V gene has CDR1 LNHDA and CDR2 SQIVND (reference sequence). Trimming took 3 bases from V and 3 from J, leaving 14 bases between them.

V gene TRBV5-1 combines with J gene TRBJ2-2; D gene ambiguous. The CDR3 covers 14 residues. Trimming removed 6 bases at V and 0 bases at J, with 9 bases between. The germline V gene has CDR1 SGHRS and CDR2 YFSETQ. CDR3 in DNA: TGCGCCAGCAAAGTGGAGACGAACACCGGGGAGCTGTTTTTT. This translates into CASKVETNTGELFF.

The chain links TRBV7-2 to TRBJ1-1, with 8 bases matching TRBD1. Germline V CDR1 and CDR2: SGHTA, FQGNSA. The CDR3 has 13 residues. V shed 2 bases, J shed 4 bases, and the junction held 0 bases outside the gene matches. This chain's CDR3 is CASSLTGGTEAFF. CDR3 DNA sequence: TGTGCCAGCAGCTTAACAGGGGGCACTGAAGCTTTCTTT.

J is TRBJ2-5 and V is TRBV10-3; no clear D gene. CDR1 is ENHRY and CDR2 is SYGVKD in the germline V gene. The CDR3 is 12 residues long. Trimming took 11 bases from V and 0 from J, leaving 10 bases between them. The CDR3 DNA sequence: TGTGCCTCATCCGGGTACCAAGAGACCCAGTACTTC. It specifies CASSGYQETQYF.

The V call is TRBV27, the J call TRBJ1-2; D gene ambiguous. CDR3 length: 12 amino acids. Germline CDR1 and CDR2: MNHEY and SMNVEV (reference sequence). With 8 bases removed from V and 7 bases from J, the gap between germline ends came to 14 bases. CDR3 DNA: TGTGCCAGCGCGGGCGCCCCTTTTGGCTACACCTTC. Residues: CASAGAPFGYTF.

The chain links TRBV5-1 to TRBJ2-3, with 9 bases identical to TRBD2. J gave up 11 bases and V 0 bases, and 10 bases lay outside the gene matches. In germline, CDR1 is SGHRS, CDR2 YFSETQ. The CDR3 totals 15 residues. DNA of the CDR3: TGCGCCAGCAGCTTGGAGGGCGGGGGGGCCTTATGGCAGTATTTT. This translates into CASSLEGGGALWQYF. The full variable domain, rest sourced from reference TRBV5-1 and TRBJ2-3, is KAGVTQTPRYLIKTRGQQVTLSCSPISGHRSVSWYQQTPGQGLQFLFEYFSETQRNKGNFPGRFSGRQFSNSRSEMNVSTLELGDSALYLCASSLEGGGALWQYFGPGTRLTVL.

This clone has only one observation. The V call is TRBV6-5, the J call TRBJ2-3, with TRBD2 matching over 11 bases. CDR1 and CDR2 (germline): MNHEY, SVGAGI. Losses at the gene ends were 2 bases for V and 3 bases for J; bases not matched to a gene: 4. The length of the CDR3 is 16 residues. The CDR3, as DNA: TGTGCCAGCAGTTACGGGGGACTAGCGGATACAGATACGCAGTATTTT. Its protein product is CASSYGGLADTDTQYF.

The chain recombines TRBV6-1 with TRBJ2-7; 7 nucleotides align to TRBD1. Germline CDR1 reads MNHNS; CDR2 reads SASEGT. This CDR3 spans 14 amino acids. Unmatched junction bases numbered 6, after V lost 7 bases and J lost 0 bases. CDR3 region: CASKGGQNSYEQYF. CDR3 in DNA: TGTGCCAGCAAAGGGGGACAGAACTCCTACGAGCAGTACTTC.

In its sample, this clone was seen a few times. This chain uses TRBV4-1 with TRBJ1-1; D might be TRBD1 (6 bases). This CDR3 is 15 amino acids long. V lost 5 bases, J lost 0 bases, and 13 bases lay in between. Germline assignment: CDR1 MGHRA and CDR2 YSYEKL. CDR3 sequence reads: CASSIRDRMNTEAFF. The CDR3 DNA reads TGCGCCAGCAGCATCCGAGACAGGATGAACACTGAAGCTTTCTTT.

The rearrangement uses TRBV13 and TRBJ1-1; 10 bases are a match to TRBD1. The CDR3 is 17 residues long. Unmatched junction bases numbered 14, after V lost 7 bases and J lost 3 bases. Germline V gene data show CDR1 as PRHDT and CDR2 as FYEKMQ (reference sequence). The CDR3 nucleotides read TGTGCCAGCACCCATATAGGACAGGGGGTCGGAGACACTGAAGCTTTCTTT. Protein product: CASTHIGQGVGDTEAFF.

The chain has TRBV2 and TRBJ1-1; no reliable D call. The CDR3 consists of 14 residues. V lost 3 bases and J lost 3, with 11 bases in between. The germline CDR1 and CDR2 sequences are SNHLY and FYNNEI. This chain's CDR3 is CASSDYMQYTEAFF. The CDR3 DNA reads TGTGCCAGCAGTGATTACATGCAGTACACTGAAGCTTTCTTT.

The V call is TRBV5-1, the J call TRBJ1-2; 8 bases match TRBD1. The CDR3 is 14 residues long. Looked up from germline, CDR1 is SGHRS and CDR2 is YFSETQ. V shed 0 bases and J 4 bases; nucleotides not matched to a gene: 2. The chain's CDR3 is CASSLGDRTYGYTF. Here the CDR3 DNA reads TGCGCCAGCAGCTTGGGGGACAGGACCTATGGCTACACCTTC.

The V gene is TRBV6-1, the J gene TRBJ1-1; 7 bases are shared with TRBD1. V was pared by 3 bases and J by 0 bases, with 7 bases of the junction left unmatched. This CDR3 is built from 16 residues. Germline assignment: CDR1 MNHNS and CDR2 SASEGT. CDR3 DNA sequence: TGTGCCAGCAGTGATATTCTAGGGGGCATGAACACTGAAGCTTTCTTT. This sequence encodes CASSDILGGMNTEAFF.

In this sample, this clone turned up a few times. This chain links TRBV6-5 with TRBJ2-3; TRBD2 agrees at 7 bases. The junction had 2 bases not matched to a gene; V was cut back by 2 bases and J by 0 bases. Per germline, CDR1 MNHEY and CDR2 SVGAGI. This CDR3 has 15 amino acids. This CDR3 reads CASSYRGGSTDTQYF. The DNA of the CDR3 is TGTGCCAGCAGTTACCGGGGAGGGAGCACAGATACGCAGTATTTT.

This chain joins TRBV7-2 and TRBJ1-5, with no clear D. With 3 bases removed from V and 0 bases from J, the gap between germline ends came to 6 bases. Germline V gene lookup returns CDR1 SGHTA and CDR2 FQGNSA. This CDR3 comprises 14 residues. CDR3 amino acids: CASSLAVSNQPQHF. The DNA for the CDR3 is TGTGCCAGCAGCTTGGCCGTTAGCAATCAGCCCCAGCATTTT.

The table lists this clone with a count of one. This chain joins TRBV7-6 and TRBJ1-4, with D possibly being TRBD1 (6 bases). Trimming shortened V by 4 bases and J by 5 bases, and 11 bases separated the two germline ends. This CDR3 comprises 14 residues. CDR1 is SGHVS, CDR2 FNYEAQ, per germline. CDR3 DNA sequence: TGTGCCAGCAGCTCAGGGGCCGGGAATGAAAAACTGTTTTTT. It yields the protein CASSSGAGNEKLFF.

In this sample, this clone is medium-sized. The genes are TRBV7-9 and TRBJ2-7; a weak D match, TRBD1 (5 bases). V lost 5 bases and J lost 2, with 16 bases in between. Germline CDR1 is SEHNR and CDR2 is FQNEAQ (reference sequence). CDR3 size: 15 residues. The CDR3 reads CASSVPNRTPYEQYF. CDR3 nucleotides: TGTGCCAGCAGCGTACCAAACAGGACCCCCTACGAGCAGTACTTC.

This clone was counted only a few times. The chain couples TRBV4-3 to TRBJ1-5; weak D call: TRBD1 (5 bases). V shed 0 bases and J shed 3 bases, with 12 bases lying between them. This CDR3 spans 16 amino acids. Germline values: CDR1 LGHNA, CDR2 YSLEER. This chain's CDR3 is CASSQEHRLFNQPQHF. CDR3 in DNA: TGCGCCAGCAGCCAAGAACACAGGCTATTCAATCAGCCCCAGCATTTT.

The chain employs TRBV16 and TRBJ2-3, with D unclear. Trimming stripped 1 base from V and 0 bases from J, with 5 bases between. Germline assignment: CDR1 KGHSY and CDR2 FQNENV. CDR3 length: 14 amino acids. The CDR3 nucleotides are TGTGCCAGCAGCCAATATAGTAGCACAGATACGCAGTATTTT. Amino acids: CASSQYSSTDTQYF. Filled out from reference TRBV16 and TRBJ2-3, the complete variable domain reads GEEVAQTPKHLVRGEGQKAKLYCAPIKGHSYVFWYQQVLKNEFKFLISFQNENVFDETGMPKERFSAKCLPNSPCSLEIQATKLEDSAVYFCASSQYSSTDTQYFGPGTRLTVL.

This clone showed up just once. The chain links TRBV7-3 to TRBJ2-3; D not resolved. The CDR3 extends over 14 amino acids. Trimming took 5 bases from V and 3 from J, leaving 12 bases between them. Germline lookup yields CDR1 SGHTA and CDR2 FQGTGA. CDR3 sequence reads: CASSRELETDTQYF. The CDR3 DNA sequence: TGTGCCAGCAGCCGAGAACTTGAGACAGATACGCAGTATTTT.

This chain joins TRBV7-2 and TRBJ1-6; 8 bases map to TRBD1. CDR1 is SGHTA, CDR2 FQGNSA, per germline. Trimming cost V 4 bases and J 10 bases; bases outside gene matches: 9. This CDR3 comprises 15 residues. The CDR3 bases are TGTGCCAGCAGCTCACAGGGGGTGGATCCCTCACCCCTCCACTTT. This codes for CASSSQGVDPSPLHF.

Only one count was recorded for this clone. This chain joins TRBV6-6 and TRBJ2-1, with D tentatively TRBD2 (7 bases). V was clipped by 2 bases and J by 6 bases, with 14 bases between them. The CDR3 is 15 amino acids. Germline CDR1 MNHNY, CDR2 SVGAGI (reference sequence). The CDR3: CASSYKGGPFNEQFF. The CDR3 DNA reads TGTGCCAGCAGTTACAAGGGGGGGCCATTCAATGAGCAGTTCTTC.

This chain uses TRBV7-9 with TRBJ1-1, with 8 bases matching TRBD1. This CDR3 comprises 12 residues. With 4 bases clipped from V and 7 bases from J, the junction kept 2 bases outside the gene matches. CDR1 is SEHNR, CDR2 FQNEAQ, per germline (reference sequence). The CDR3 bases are TGTGCCAGCAGCTCAGACAGGGGTGAAGCTTTCTTT. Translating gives CASSSDRGEAFF. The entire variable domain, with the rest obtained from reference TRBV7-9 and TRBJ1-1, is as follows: DTGVSQNPRHKITKRGQNVTFRCDPISEHNRLYWYRQTLGQGPEFLTYFQNEAQLEKSRLLSDRFSAERPKGSFSTLEIQRTEQGDSAMYLCASSSDRGEAFFGQGTRLTVV.

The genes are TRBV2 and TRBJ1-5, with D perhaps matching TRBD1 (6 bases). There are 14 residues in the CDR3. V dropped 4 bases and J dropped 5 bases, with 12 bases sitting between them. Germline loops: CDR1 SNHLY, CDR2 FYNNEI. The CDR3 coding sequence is TGTGCCAGCAGTGGGACAGTACAAGATCAGCCCCAGCATTTT. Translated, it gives CASSGTVQDQPQHF. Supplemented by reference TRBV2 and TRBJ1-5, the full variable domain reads EPEVTQTPSHQVTQMGQEVILRCVPISNHLYFYWYRQILGQKVEFLVSFYNNEISEKSEIFDDQFSVERPDGSNFTLKIRSTKLEDSAMYFCASSGTVQDQPQHFGDGTRLSIL.

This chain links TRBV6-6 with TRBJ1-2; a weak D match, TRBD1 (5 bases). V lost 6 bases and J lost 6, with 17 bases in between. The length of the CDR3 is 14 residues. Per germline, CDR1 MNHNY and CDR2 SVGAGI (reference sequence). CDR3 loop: CASRIPGREDGYTF. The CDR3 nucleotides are TGTGCCAGCAGGATTCCGGGACGGGAGGATGGCTACACCTTC.

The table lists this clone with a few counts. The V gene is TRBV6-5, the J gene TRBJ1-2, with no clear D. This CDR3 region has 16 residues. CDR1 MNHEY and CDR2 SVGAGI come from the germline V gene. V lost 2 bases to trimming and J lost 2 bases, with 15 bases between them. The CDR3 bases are TGTGCCAGCAGTTACAGTGGCAGCGAGGCCAACTATGGCTACACCTTC. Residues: CASSYSGSEANYGYTF.

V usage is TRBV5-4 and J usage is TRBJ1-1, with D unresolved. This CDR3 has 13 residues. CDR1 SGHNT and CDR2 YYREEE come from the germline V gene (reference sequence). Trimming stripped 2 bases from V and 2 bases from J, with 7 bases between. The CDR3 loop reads CASSFDTNTEAFF. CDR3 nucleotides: TGTGCCAGCAGCTTTGACACCAACACTGAAGCTTTCTTT. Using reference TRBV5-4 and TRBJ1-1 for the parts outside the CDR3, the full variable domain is ETGVTQSPTHLIKTRGQQVTLRCSSQSGHNTVSWYQQALGQGPQFIFQYYREEENGRGNFPPRFSGLQFPNYSSELNVNALELDDSALYLCASSFDTNTEAFFGQGTRLTVV.

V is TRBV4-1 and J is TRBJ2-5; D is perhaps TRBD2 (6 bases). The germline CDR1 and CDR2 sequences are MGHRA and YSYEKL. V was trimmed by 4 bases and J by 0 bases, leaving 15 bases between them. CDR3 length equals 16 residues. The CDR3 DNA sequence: TGCGCCAGCAGCCTTCTAGCGTTCGAGTACCAAGAGACCCAGTACTTC. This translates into CASSLLAFEYQETQYF.

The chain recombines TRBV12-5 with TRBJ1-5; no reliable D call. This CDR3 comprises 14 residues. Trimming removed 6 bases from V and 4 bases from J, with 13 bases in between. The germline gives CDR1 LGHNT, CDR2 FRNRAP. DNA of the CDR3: TGTGCTAGTGGCTCCTGGGCGCAGAATCAGCCCCAGCATTTT. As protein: CASGSWAQNQPQHF.